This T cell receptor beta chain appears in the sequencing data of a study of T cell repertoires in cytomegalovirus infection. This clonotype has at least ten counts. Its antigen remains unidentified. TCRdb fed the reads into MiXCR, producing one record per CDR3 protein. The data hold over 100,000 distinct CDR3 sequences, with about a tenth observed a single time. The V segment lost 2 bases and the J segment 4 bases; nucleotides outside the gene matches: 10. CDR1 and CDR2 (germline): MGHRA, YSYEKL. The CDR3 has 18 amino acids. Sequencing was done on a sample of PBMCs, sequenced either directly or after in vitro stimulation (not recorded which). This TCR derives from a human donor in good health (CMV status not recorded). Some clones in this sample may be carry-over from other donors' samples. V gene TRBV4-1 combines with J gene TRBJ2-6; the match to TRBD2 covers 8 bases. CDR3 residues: CASSQSGGTLDGANVLTF. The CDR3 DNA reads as TGCGCCAGCAGCCAAAGCGGGGGTACCCTCGACGGGGCCAACGTCCTGACTTTC.